A selection of T cell receptor beta chains follows, all from one sample in a study of control samples from healthy donors and cancer patients. Assay used: immunoSEQ multiplex PCR; TCRdb lists only in-frame clones, some missing. In the table there are around 140,000 clones, 80% to 95% of which are singletons. The sample taken for sequencing was blood. These receptors all come from a man aged 18 to 30 in good health. Both conserved end residues are part of each CDR3. D genes are given only for firm matches. Expanded clones are given a class, and other clones once, few, many or no size at all.

>TRBJ1-2|TRBV10-3|-|-
CAIRLGKVSDNYGYTF
TGTGCCATCCGACTGGGCAAGGTTTCCGATAACTATGGCTACACCTTC
>TRBJ1-5|TRBV30|-|-
CAWSVHGQPNQPQHF
TGTGCCTGGAGTGTACATGGGCAGCCTAATCAGCCCCAGCATTTT
>TRBJ1-1|TRBV19|TRBD1|few
CASKGQGAGGMGTEAFF
TGTGCCAGTAAAGGTCAAGGGGCAGGGGGTATGGGCACTGAAGCTTTCTTT
>TRBJ2-7|TRBV6-5|TRBD2|-
CASSYGLAASSYEQYF
TGTGCCAGCAGTTACGGACTAGCGGCCTCCTCCTACGAGCAGTACTTC
>TRBJ1-1|TRBV6-5|-|-
CASRVSGGNTEAFF
TGTGCCAGCAGAGTGAGTGGGGGGAACACTGAAGCTTTCTTT
>TRBJ1-1|TRBV27|-|-
CASSLNRNTEAFF
TGTGCCAGCAGTTTGAACAGGAACACTGAAGCTTTCTTT
>TRBJ2-1|TRBV9|-|-
CASSVDGVPKEQFF
TGTGCCAGCAGCGTAGATGGGGTGCCCAAGGAGCAGTTCTTC
>TRBJ2-3|TRBV18|TRBD1|-
CASSPVLQGSDTQYF
TGTGCCAGCTCACCCGTATTACAGGGGTCGGATACGCAGTATTTT
>TRBJ2-1|TRBV11-2|-|-
CASSLEGPSYNEQFF
TGTGCCAGCAGCTTAGAAGGCCCTAGCTACAATGAGCAGTTCTTC
>TRBJ1-2|TRBV5-4|-|-
CASSSRAGLIYGYTF
TGTGCCAGCAGCTCCCGTGCGGGGCTTATCTATGGCTACACCTTC
>TRBJ2-2|TRBV30|-|-
CAWIRQTNTGELFF
TGTGCCTGGATCAGACAGACGAACACCGGGGAGCTGTTTTTT